Shown below are 6 T cell receptor beta chains from a single sample sequenced in a study of human T cells and chemical hapten exposure. TCRdb re-called the RACE reads through MiXCR, storing one row per CDR3 protein. The profile covers some 120,000 distinct CDR3 sequences, with about 12% appearing a single time and 1.1% to 1.5% taken by the ten largest. Documented time point: patch test 1, 2 weeks after DPC sensitization. Noted treatment: therapeutic diphenylcyclopropenone sensitization with weekly scalp DPC. The sequences come from whole blood, collected in connection with sensitization to the hapten diphenylcyclopropenone (DPC). The origin of the receptors is a woman between 45 and 60 years old with alopecia areata. Some clones in this sample may be carry-over from other donors' samples.

The table lists this clonotype with a few counts. The chain combines TRBV7-2 with TRBJ2-7; D is perhaps TRBD1 (6 bases). The CDR3 extends over 15 amino acids. Germline lookup yields CDR1 SGHTA and CDR2 FQGNSA. V lost 3 bases and J lost 3, with 15 bases in between. CDR3: CASSFHRDTDYEQYF. CDR3 nucleotide sequence: TGTGCCAGCAGCTTCCACCGGGACACCGACTACGAGCAGTACTTC.

This clonotype was seen a handful of times. V gene TRBV28 combines with J gene TRBJ2-7; 7 nucleotides agree with TRBD1. CDR3 length: 14 residues. The J segment lost 0 bases and the V segment lost 7 bases, leaving 6 bases of the junction unmatched. Germline lookup yields CDR1 MDHEN and CDR2 SYDVKM. The CDR3 DNA sequence: TGTGCCAGCACCCGACAGGGCCCCTCCTACGAGCAGTACTTC. Amino acids: CASTRQGPSYEQYF.

In its sample, this clonotype is medium-sized. The genes are TRBV27 and TRBJ2-1, with 12 nucleotides matching TRBD2. This CDR3 region has 15 residues. Per germline, CDR1 MNHEY and CDR2 SMNVEV (reference sequence). Trimming cost V 6 bases and J 7 bases; bases outside gene matches: 7. CDR3 bases: TGTGCCAGCAGACCTAGGACTAGCGGGATGAATGAGCAGTTCTTC. It codes for CASRPRTSGMNEQFF.

This clonotype was seen many times. The V gene is TRBV6-6, the J gene TRBJ2-7, with TRBD1 identical over 7 bases. Trimming took 7 bases from V and 6 from J; bases not matched to a gene: 9. This CDR3 contains 13 residues. Germline values: CDR1 MNHNY, CDR2 SVGAGI (reference sequence). This CDR3 reads CASTLDPGGEQYF. The CDR3 nucleotides read TGTGCCAGCACCTTAGACCCAGGGGGCGAGCAGTACTTC.

The chain joins TRBV29-1 to TRBJ2-3; perhaps TRBD2 as D (5 bases). This CDR3 spans 13 amino acids. V was pared by 4 bases and J by 2 bases, with 10 bases between. CDR1 SQVTM and CDR2 ANQGSEA come from the germline V gene. CDR3 sequence: CSVAGLSTDTQYF. CDR3 nucleotides: TGCAGCGTTGCCGGACTTTCCACAGATACGCAGTATTTT.

This clonotype was detected ten times or more. The V gene is TRBV27, the J gene TRBJ1-2; D might be TRBD1 (5 bases). The CDR3 loop spans 13 amino acids. Germline CDR1 is MNHEY and CDR2 is SMNVEV (reference sequence). The V and J ends lost 5 bases and 8 bases respectively, with 15 bases between them. CDR3 amino acids: CASSSIQGDGYTF. The CDR3 DNA is TGTGCCAGCAGTAGCATTCAGGGAGACGGCTACACCTTC.